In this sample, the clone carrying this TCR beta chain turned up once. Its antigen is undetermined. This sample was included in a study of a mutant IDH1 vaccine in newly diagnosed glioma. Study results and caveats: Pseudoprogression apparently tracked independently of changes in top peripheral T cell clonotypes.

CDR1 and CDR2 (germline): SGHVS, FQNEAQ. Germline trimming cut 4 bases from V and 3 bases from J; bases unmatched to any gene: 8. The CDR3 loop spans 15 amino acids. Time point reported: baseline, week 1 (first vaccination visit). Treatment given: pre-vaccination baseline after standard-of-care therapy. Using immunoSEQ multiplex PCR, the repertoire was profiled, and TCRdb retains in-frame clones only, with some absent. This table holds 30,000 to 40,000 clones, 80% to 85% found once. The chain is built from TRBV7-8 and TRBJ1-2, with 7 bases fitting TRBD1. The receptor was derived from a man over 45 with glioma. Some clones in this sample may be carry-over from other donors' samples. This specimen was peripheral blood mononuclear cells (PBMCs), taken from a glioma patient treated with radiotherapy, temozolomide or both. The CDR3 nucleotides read TGTGCCAGCAGCTCCGGGCAGGGGGGAGACTATGGCTACACCTTC. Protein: CASSSGQGGDYGYTF.